One and the same sample provided the 18 T cell receptor beta chains below, sequenced in a study of cytomegalovirus exposure and HLA in healthy donors. A multiplex PCR was run with 60 Vbeta primers and 13 Jbeta primers. Sequenced by immunoSEQ multiplex PCR; TCRdb stores in-frame clones only, minus some. The table lists around 150,000 clones, about 74% of them singletons. The sequencing input was PBMCs. The receptors here all came from a woman in her forties in good health and CMV-seronegative.

The V call is TRBV7-9, the J call TRBJ1-4; D call uncertain. The CDR3 is made up of 12 amino acids. The V gene lost 5 bases and the J gene lost 8 bases, with 9 bases spanning the gap. The V gene's germline CDR1 is SEHNR and CDR2 FQNEAQ (reference sequence). CDR3 in amino acids: CASSPVMEKLFF. DNA for the CDR3: TGTGCCAGCAGCCCCGTAATGGAAAAACTGTTTTTT.

This clone was counted a few times. The rearrangement uses TRBV7-2 and TRBJ1-2, with 12 bases aligning to TRBD1. V shed 6 bases, J shed 4 bases, and the junction held 12 bases outside the gene matches. CDR3 size: 17 residues. Germline V CDR1 and CDR2: SGHTA, FQGNSA. The CDR3 here is CASRDMWGQGAGYGYTF. The CDR3 DNA reads as TGTGCCAGCAGGGATATGTGGGGACAGGGGGCGGGCTATGGCTACACCTTC.

This chain connects TRBV7-6 to TRBJ1-1, with D maybe TRBD1 (5 bases). Trimming stripped 4 bases from V and 0 bases from J, with 15 bases between. In germline, CDR1 is SGHVS, CDR2 FNYEAQ. CDR3 size: 16 residues. CDR3 region: CASSSIGGHLNTEAFF. As DNA, the CDR3 is TGTGCCAGCAGCTCGATCGGGGGTCACTTGAACACTGAAGCTTTCTTT.

Only one count was recorded for this clone. The chain couples TRBV5-1 to TRBJ2-1, with 11 bases that match TRBD2. Trimming took 4 bases from V and 4 from J; bases not matched to a gene: 4. The CDR3 has 15 amino acids. CDR1 and CDR2 from the germline V gene are SGHRS and YFSETQ. The DNA of the CDR3 is TGCGCCAGCAGCCCGACTAGCGGGACTTACAATGAGCAGTTCTTC. Residues: CASSPTSGTYNEQFF.

This clone appeared once. The genes are TRBV4-2 and TRBJ2-5, with a possible D match to TRBD1 (5 bases). Near its end, the DNA agrees better with TRBJ2-7, so the J call may be wrong. This CDR3 contains 16 residues. In germline, CDR1 is LGHNA, CDR2 YNFKEQ. The DNA for the CDR3 is TGTGCCAGCAGCCAGGGCCAGGGATACGGGTCCAACGAGCAGTACTTC. Amino acids: CASSQGQGYGSNEQYF.

The chain joins TRBV5-1 to TRBJ1-3; D not certain. CDR1 and CDR2 (germline): SGHRS, YFSETQ. The CDR3 extends over 14 amino acids. V lost 5 bases and J 0 bases, leaving 9 bases between the germline ends. In DNA form, the CDR3 reads TGCGCCAGCAGTAATTTATCCTCTGGAAACACCATATATTTT. Residues: CASSNLSSGNTIYF.

This clone was detected only once. CDR3 sequence reads: CASSLNRDGYTF. CDR3 sequence (DNA): TGTGCCAGCAGCCTAAACAGGGATGGCTACACCTTC. The gene calls are TRBV28 and TRBJ1-2; TRBD1 might be the D (6 bases). The CDR3 length is 12 residues. Trimming removed 6 bases at V and 6 bases at J, with 11 bases between. From germline, CDR1 is MDHEN and CDR2 SYDVKM.

The V gene is TRBV21-1, the J gene TRBJ2-1; no check of the table's D call, TRBD2, against the DNA was made. TRBV21-1 is flagged as a pseudogene. The CDR3 sequence is 17 residues long. The CDR3 bases are TGTGCCAGCAGCAAAGCAATCGAGTTAGCCCCTTTCAATGAGCAGTTCTTC. This translates into CASSKAIELAPFNEQFF.

This chain links TRBV5-1 with TRBJ2-3; 10 positions match TRBD2. The length of the CDR3 is 15 residues. Germline assignment: CDR1 SGHRS and CDR2 YFSETQ. J lost 6 bases, V lost 5 bases, and 9 bases had no gene match. The CDR3 protein is CASRNRPGLADTQYF. In nucleotides, the CDR3 is TGCGCCAGCAGGAACAGACCGGGACTAGCGGATACGCAGTATTTT. Variable domain in full (rest from reference TRBV5-1 and TRBJ2-3): KAGVTQTPRYLIKTRGQQVTLSCSPISGHRSVSWYQQTPGQGLQFLFEYFSETQRNKGNFPGRFSGRQFSNSRSEMNVSTLELGDSALYLCASRNRPGLADTQYFGPGTRLTVL.

This clone came up once. V is TRBV13 and J is TRBJ2-1; TRBD2 aligns across 7 bases. The CDR3 covers 16 residues. Germline CDR1 reads PRHDT; CDR2 reads FYEKMQ (reference sequence). Germline trimming cut 5 bases from V and 6 bases from J; bases unmatched to any gene: 13. CDR3 protein: CASSHRTSGTINEQFF. The CDR3, as DNA: TGTGCCAGCAGCCACAGAACATCAGGGACTATCAATGAGCAGTTCTTC. Filled out from reference TRBV13 and TRBJ2-1, the complete variable domain reads AAGVIQSPRHLIKEKRETATLKCYPIPRHDTVYWYQQGPGQDPQFLISFYEKMQSDKGSIPDRFSAQQFSDYHSELNMSSLELGDSALYFCASSHRTSGTINEQFFGPGTRLTVL.

The chain is built from TRBV27 and TRBJ2-2; 7 bases are shared with TRBD2. The germline CDR1 and CDR2 sequences are MNHEY and SMNVEV (reference sequence). V was pared by 3 bases and J by 2 bases, with 6 bases of the junction left unmatched. The CDR3 has 16 amino acids. The CDR3 nucleotides read TGTGCCAGCAGTTTTTTGCTAGCGGTAAACACCGGGGAGCTGTTTTTT. This sequence encodes CASSFLLAVNTGELFF.

V is TRBV6-6 and J is TRBJ1-2; 10 nucleotides agree with TRBD1. In germline, CDR1 is MNHNY, CDR2 SVGAGI (reference sequence). This CDR3 is built from 15 residues. Trimming removed 4 bases from V and 3 bases from J; junction bases left unmatched: 5. In nucleotides, the CDR3 is TGTGCCAGCAGTTCAGCGGGGACAGGGGACTATGGCTACACCTTC. Translation gives CASSSAGTGDYGYTF.

This clone was observed a handful of times. The chain is built from TRBV28 and TRBJ2-7; possible D gene TRBD1, 6 bases. V lost 5 bases and J 5 bases, leaving 22 bases between the germline ends. CDR3 length: 16 amino acids. Germline CDR1 is MDHEN and CDR2 is SYDVKM. CDR3 sequence (DNA): TGTGCCAGCAGTCCCATACTTAACAGGGTAAGCAACGAGCAGTACTTC. It codes for CASSPILNRVSNEQYF.

This clone was seen a single time. The rearrangement links TRBV19 to TRBJ2-7, with 9 bases that match TRBD1. V lost 1 base and J lost 3; bases outside the gene matches: 7. Looked up from germline, CDR1 is LNHDA and CDR2 is SQIVND (reference sequence). The CDR3 length is 16 residues. This CDR3 reads CASSIVSGTGFYEQYF. DNA of the CDR3: TGTGCCAGTAGTATAGTCTCCGGGACAGGGTTCTACGAGCAGTACTTC. Filled out from reference TRBV19 and TRBJ2-7, the complete variable domain reads DGGITQSPKYLFRKEGQNVTLSCEQNLNHDAMYWYRQDPGQGLRLIYYSQIVNDFQKGDIAEGYSVSREKKESFPLTVTSAQKNPTAFYLCASSIVSGTGFYEQYFGPGTRLTVT.

Concerning this clone itself: This sample also contains other DNA sequences that code for the same CDR3. The genes are TRBV6-5 and TRBJ1-2, with a possible D match to TRBD1 (6 bases). The germline V gene encodes CDR1 MNHEY and CDR2 SVGAGI. V shed 0 bases and J shed 4 bases, with 9 bases lying between them. The CDR3 totals 14 residues. The CDR3 reads CASSYSGRGYGYTF. The CDR3 DNA is TGTGCCAGCAGTTACTCGGGCAGGGGCTATGGCTACACCTTC.

The chain is built from TRBV6-5 and TRBJ1-1, with a weak D call TRBD1 (6 bases). In germline, CDR1 is MNHEY, CDR2 SVGAGI. This CDR3 has 15 amino acids. V was shortened by 6 bases and J by 8 bases, with 22 bases between the two germline ends. CDR3 bases: TGTGCCAGCAGCGTAGGAATGGGGGCTTGGGTCGAAGCTTTCTTT. Translating it yields CASSVGMGAWVEAFF.

This clone came up a few times. The rearrangement joins TRBV30 to TRBJ1-1, with 7 bases aligning to TRBD1. CDR3 length: 13 amino acids. V lost 4 bases to trimming and J lost 3 bases; unmatched junction nucleotides: 5. Germline CDR1 is GTSNPN and CDR2 is SVGIG (reference sequence). The CDR3 DNA sequence: TGTGCCTGGACCTCAGGGGGATACACTGAAGCTTTCTTT. Translating it yields CAWTSGGYTEAFF.

This chain's CDR3 is CATRGLADSTDTQYF. CDR3 coding DNA: TGTGCCACGCGTGGGCTAGCGGATAGCACAGATACGCAGTATTTT. The chain links TRBV15 to TRBJ2-3, with 7 bases aligning to TRBD2. Germline V gene sequence: CDR1 LNHNV, CDR2 YYDKDF (reference sequence). J gave up 0 bases and V 9 bases, and 9 bases lay outside the gene matches. This CDR3 contains 15 residues.